The entry below describes one T cell receptor (beta chain). Its antigen remains undetermined. The cohort comprised 670 or so healthy bone marrow donors. Cohort members were all nominally healthy when sampled, although unrecorded immune exposures were likely present. The donor was CMV seropositive and was included in the group of 250 to 300 seropositive cohort members. A peripheral blood sample was collected from each donor, and TCR beta sequencing was performed on peripheral blood mononuclear cells. The Qiagen DNeasy Blood Extraction Kit was used to extract genomic DNA from the blood cell samples. As encoded in the germline V gene, CDR1 is SGHDT while CDR2 is YYEEEE. Counted from cysteine to phenylalanine, this CDR3 has 15 amino acids. Only CDR3 DNA is held: 45 bases, read in frame from base 1. Clipping removes 6 bases from V and 3 bases from J, with 5 as the unmatched junction base count. This sample was included in a study of cytomegalovirus exposure and HLA in healthy donors (dated by TCRdb to 2017 to 2019). At the level of the whole study: An earlier analysis of approximately 590 of the donors reported approximately 270 Gb of sequence data and around 120 million unique TCR beta sequences from approximately 180 million T cells. HLA typing included class I and class II loci at four-digit resolution. In a later genetic analysis, genome-wide SNP genotypes for about 65% of the roughly 670 donors were used, and that subset was treated as a discovery cohort. In a later analysis, previously published TCR beta repertoires from 550 to 750 donors were re-analyzed and high-resolution HLA genotyping was added so that TCR occurrence patterns could be studied. The study aimed to test whether signatures of past pathogen exposure could be identified by cataloging public T cell receptors. Rather than using new phenotypic data, the later analysis identified candidate immune exposures from TCR beta sequences and from how often those sequences occurred across donors. In addition to the first cohort of approximately 670 subjects, a separate validation cohort of approximately 130 different subjects was used. All discovery cohort repertoires had been generated on a single sequencing platform. To decide whether each TCR beta V gene segment behaved as functional or pseudogenic, an earlier analysis of several hundred of the donors relied on high-throughput TCR beta sequencing. Typing coverage varied by locus: about 629-640 donors for A, B, C, DRB1 and DQB1; approximately 520 for DQA1; about 570 for DPA1; about 450 for DPB1. An early release covering roughly 600 HLA-typed donors comprised 300 to 350 gigabases of sequencing data and 85 million to 100 million unique TCR sequences. Of the approximately 400 genotyped donors, approximately 80% fell in the genetic ancestry cluster associated with self-reported Caucasian donors. The study used immunosequencing to profile the T cell repertoires of several hundred subjects and linked those repertoires to cytomegalovirus serostatus. A few DR-DQ haplotypes were treated as single units for association and clustering because of strong linkage in the cohort. Donor age, sex, ethnicity and CMV serostatus were collected together with the repertoire data. The study combined high-throughput TCR immunosequencing, statistical association of individual TCRs with disease status, and machine learning to predict cytomegalovirus infection status. Among approximately 370 genotyped donors of the cohort, an average of about 240,000 unique TCR beta nucleotide sequences was sequenced per donor, of which about 18% were non-productive. What the authors observed across the whole study: According to a later genetic analysis, donors in an Asian-associated ancestry cluster had fewer N-insertions in productive TCRs than the approximately 670-donor mean. Because HLA typing was unavailable for some donors at each locus, only the typed subset was used in association tests. A later genetic analysis associated a missense DCLRE1C variant with V-gene and J-gene trimming of TCR beta chains, and an independent cohort replicated the association. A few of the identified cytomegalovirus-associated TCR beta chains were confirmed in vitro to be specific for cytomegalovirus antigens. In a later analysis, around 15,000 TCR beta sequences were associated with specific HLA alleles at a false discovery rate of 0.05. The earlier analysis of 587 of the donors excluded 15 to 20 rarely observed V segments, including chromosome 9 orphons, because counts were too low. According to a later analysis, TCR association rates differed among HLA loci, with DRB1 alleles showing the most associated TCRs and HLA-C alleles showing the fewest. Presence/absence analyses assumed roughly uniform sequencing depth across donors, an assumption that may not hold. In both the original and validation cohorts, the classifier was reported to diagnose cytomegalovirus status with high specificity and sensitivity. It was suggested by the authors that the approach could potentially be generalized to other disease states and immunological phenotypes. Immune exposure information for the cohort was limited to CMV serostatus. The study gave a list of 150 to 200 TCR beta chains associated with cytomegalovirus. Most TCR sequences were seen in very few donors, while some public TCRs were found in many individuals. According to a later analysis, parvovirus B19, influenza, CMV and Epstein-Barr virus appeared linked to several top co-occurrence clusters. Most CMV-associated TCR beta chains appeared to be HLA-restricted in a later analysis, and the HLA associations seemed to be driven largely by CMV exposure. In an earlier analysis of 587 of the donors, most TCR beta V segments appeared in productive rearrangements about 90% or about 30% of the time, broadly matching IMGT annotations. The 87-base-pair reads could not distinguish some IMGT-functional V segments, including TRBV6-2 and TRBV6-3, so those segments were excluded. Only TCR beta chains were sequenced in this cohort, and the absence of alpha or paired-chain data limited detectable features. A further reported finding was that TCR beta sequences accurately predicted the HLA-A and HLA-B alleles for most subjects in the first cohort. The sequencing pipeline was judged likely to have produced a cluster of highly shared sequence variants as a technical artifact. Assigning TCR associations to individual alleles was difficult when HLA alleles, especially DR and DQ, strongly co-occurred. In a later analysis, HLA-associated TCR beta chains were found to be more clonally expanded and to have lower generation probabilities than equally common non-associated chains. Correlated functional status among segregating V segments might reflect linkage disequilibrium, but an unknown experimental factor could not be ruled out.

The library was prepared using the immunoSEQ multiplex PCR assay. For the multiplex PCR, a mixture combining 60 forward primers for TCR Vbeta segments and 13 reverse primers for TCR Jbeta segments was used. The CDR3 region of rearranged TCR beta genes was amplified from genomic DNA by a multiplex PCR assay. Amplified TCR beta libraries were sequenced as 87-base-pair reads on the Illumina HiSeq System. Per the source publication's procedure: In a later analysis, tens of millions of unique TCR beta chains were counted across the roughly 610 repertoires, and about 9.9 million of these chains were shared by at least two donors. To remove PCR and sequencing errors, raw reads were error-corrected and collapsed into unique sequences using a nearest-neighbor algorithm that merged closely related sequences. CDR3 sequences were aligned to IMGT reference sequences to assign V, D and J gene segments. Each retained sequence needed at least a six-nucleotide match to both a V gene segment and a J gene segment. Rearrangements were classified as productive when the CDR3 lacked stop codons and remained in frame with V and J, and all other rearrangements were classified as non-productive. CDR3 was defined according to IMGT convention as the region running from the second conserved V-encoded cysteine to the conserved J-encoded phenylalanine. Sequences without an unambiguous match to a single V gene segment were excluded from the earlier analysis of several hundred of the donors. An earlier analysis of 550 to 650 of the donors classified V segments as functional when productive rearrangements were above 56.7% and as segregating when the standard deviation between donors was above 5%. To diagnose cytomegalovirus status from the catalog of TCR beta chain sequences, a statistical classification framework was built. A later analysis assigned V and J genes by comparing TCR nucleotide sequences with IMGT/GENE-DB human TR gene sequences. The TCRdist pipeline was used in a later analysis to assign CDR3 sequences and most-parsimonious VDJ recombination scenarios. In a later analysis, each TCR beta chain was defined by its CDR3 amino acid sequence together with its V-gene family, and reads without a unique V-gene family were excluded. To address suspected cross-contamination and a sequencing artifact, a later analysis removed around 600 highly shared, low-generation-probability nucleotide sequences. A later analysis calculated a clonal expansion index for each public chain from normalized within-repertoire ranks of inferred template counts. Generation probabilities in a later analysis came from a VDJ recombination model fitted to out-of-frame rearrangements, and those results were checked against IGoR. Hypergeometric tests were used in a later analysis to score TCR-TCR, TCR-HLA and TCR-CMV co-occurrence, with a repertoire-size bias correction applied to the TCR pairs. To estimate false discovery rates, a later analysis permuted the HLA or CMV assignments 20 times. In a later analysis, co-occurring TCRs were grouped using DBSCAN, and TCRdist sequence similarity was added for clustering within HLA-allele-positive subsets. Co-occurrence clustering excluded repertoires with fewer than 30,000 or more than 120,000 public chains, plus five with anomalous nucleotide sharing. TCRdb re-hosts the immuneACCESS table, in-frame sequences only. Its copies lack some clones; in the studies checked, an unresolved V gene accounts for under half of them, and the cause for the rest is not known. V, J and clone size are taken as reported in that table, and D and trimming were inferred from the DNA itself. The sample's table lists a count of about 50,000 clones. Roughly 12% of the sample lies in the top ten.

Sequenced material: PBMCs. The TCR comes from a man aged 18 to 35 in good health and CMV-seropositive. The chain joins TRBV5-6 to TRBJ2-2; 10 bases in the junction line up with TRBD1. The CDR3: CASTPGTGDTGELFF. The nucleotide sequence is given as TGTGCCAGCACCCCCGGGACAGGGGACACCGGGGAGCTGTTTTTT.